These 25 T cell receptor beta chains share one sample of origin, sequenced in a study of beta chain features in type 1 diabetes. The whole isolated RNA underwent reverse transcription, so sequencing captured expressed TCRB transcripts. Using immunoSEQ multiplex PCR, the repertoire was profiled, and TCRdb retains in-frame clones only, with some absent. The sample shows about 130,000 clones, about 10% of them seen only once. The sequenced sample was central memory CD4+ T cells from blood. The receptors shown here come from a man aged 18 to 29 in good health.

J is TRBJ2-7 and V is TRBV4-1, with 7 bases aligning to TRBD1. V gave up 0 bases and J gave up 1 base; unmatched junction bases: 6. Germline lookup yields CDR1 MGHRA and CDR2 YSYEKL. This CDR3 has 16 residues. The CDR3 protein is CASSQDGTAESYEQYF. DNA for the CDR3: TGCGCCAGCAGCCAAGATGGGACAGCAGAGTCCTACGAGCAGTACTTC.

This clone was seen a few times. V and J are TRBV9 and TRBJ2-3; 12 bases map to TRBD2. The CDR3 contains 17 residues. Trimming cost V 0 bases and J 5 bases; bases outside gene matches: 7. The germline V gene encodes CDR1 SGDLS and CDR2 YYNGEE. The CDR3 reads CASSVDLAGGLLDTQYF. The CDR3, as DNA: TGTGCCAGCAGCGTAGACCTAGCGGGGGGGCTTTTAGATACGCAGTATTTT. Full variable domain (rest looked up from reference TRBV9 and TRBJ2-3): DSGVTQTPKHLITATGQRVTLRCSPRSGDLSVYWYQQSLDQGLQFLIQYYNGEERAKGNILERFSAQQFPDLHSELNLSSLELGDSALYFCASSVDLAGGLLDTQYFGPGTRLTVL.

The sample holds a few counts of this clone. V and J are TRBV11-2 and TRBJ2-7; TRBD1 agrees at 9 bases. J gave up 6 bases and V 3 bases, and 9 bases lay outside the gene matches. This CDR3 is 15 amino acids long. Germline assignment: CDR1 SGHAT and CDR2 FQNNGV. In DNA, the CDR3 is TGTGCCAGCAGCTTTGACAGGGGGGTCACATCCGAGCAGTACTTC. This encodes CASSFDRGVTSEQYF.

This clone has a count of ten or more. The chain recombines TRBV7-9 with TRBJ2-3; 10 positions match TRBD1. V was clipped by 5 bases and J by 2 bases; unmatched bases: 7. CDR1 and CDR2 from the germline V gene are SEHNR and FQNEAQ (reference sequence). The CDR3 totals 16 residues. This CDR3 is CASSMGQGTFTDTQYF. CDR3 sequence (DNA): TGTGCCAGCAGCATGGGACAGGGGACATTCACAGATACGCAGTATTTT.

In its sample, this clone was seen many times. In the same sample, other DNA sequences code for this CDR3. The chain recombines TRBV30 with TRBJ1-2, with D possibly being TRBD1 (5 bases). V gave up 2 bases and J gave up 2 bases, with 6 bases separating them. Germline values: CDR1 GTSNPN, CDR2 SVGIG (reference sequence). The CDR3 runs 12 residues. The CDR3 loop is CAWSSGNYGYTF. The CDR3 DNA is TGTGCCTGGAGTTCAGGGAACTATGGCTACACCTTC.

V usage is TRBV5-6 and J usage is TRBJ1-5, with D tentatively TRBD1 (6 bases). The V end was cut by 0 bases, the J end by 5 bases, with 18 bases between. Germline V gene data show CDR1 as SGHDT and CDR2 as YYEEEE. The CDR3 extends over 17 amino acids. DNA for the CDR3: TGTGCCAGCAGCTTGGGCCGTGGCAGGGGAAAGGATCAGCCCCAGCATTTT. It translates to CASSLGRGRGKDQPQHF.

V is TRBV9 and J is TRBJ1-2; tentative D call: TRBD1 (5 bases). V lost 6 bases, J lost 6 bases, and 21 bases lay in between. The CDR3 loop spans 15 amino acids. CDR1 SGDLS and CDR2 YYNGEE come from the germline V gene. As DNA, the CDR3 is TGTGCCAGCACCGAAACCCAGGGTGTGCGTGATGGCTACACCTTC. It codes for CASTETQGVRDGYTF.

The V gene is TRBV15, the J gene TRBJ2-3; perhaps TRBD2 as D (6 bases). Trimming left V 0 bases short and J 1 base short, with 17 bases between. Germline-derived CDR1 and CDR2 are LNHNV and YYDKDF (reference sequence). The CDR3 runs to 18 residues. The CDR3 here is CATSRDGRRRGGTDTQYF. In DNA form, the CDR3 reads TGTGCCACCAGCAGAGATGGAAGGAGGCGGGGTGGCACAGATACGCAGTATTTT.

V is TRBV7-9 and J is TRBJ2-3, with TRBD2 identical over 9 bases. The V gene end was trimmed by 10 bases and the J gene end by 6 bases; junction bases not matched to a gene: 8. This CDR3 is 13 amino acids long. Germline values: CDR1 SEHNR, CDR2 FQNEAQ (reference sequence). Written as DNA, the CDR3 is TGTGCCACGAAATTAGCGGGGGCTGATACGCAGTATTTT. It encodes CATKLAGADTQYF.

This clone has just a few counts. V gene TRBV4-2 combines with J gene TRBJ1-4, with a possible D match to TRBD1 (6 bases). The CDR3 has 17 amino acids. The germline V gene has CDR1 LGHNA and CDR2 YNFKEQ. V lost 0 bases, J lost 2 bases, and 13 bases lay in between. CDR3 residues: CASSQEYRVYTNEKLFF. In DNA, the CDR3 is TGTGCCAGCAGCCAAGAGTACAGGGTTTATACTAATGAAAAACTGTTTTTT.

The table lists this clone with a count of one. The V call is TRBV5-1, the J call TRBJ2-7, with 13 bases that match TRBD2. CDR1 SGHRS and CDR2 YFSETQ come from the germline V gene. The CDR3 spans 16 residues. V lost 3 bases, J lost 3 bases, and 6 bases stayed unmatched. CDR3 DNA sequence: TGCGCCAGCAGCTCTACTAGCGGGGGGGATTACTACGAGCAGTACTTC. Translation: CASSSTSGGDYYEQYF.

This chain connects TRBV29-1 to TRBJ1-5; 10 positions match TRBD1. The trim removed 6 bases at V and 5 bases at J, leaving 7 bases unmatched. Germline loops: CDR1 SQVTM, CDR2 ANQGSEA. The CDR3 covers 14 residues. For the CDR3, the DNA is TGCAGCGTAAGGACCGGGACAGGGGATCAGCCCCAGCATTTT. The encoded protein is CSVRTGTGDQPQHF.

This clone was detected only a few times. V usage is TRBV4-1 and J usage is TRBJ2-7; the match to TRBD2 covers 11 bases. The CDR3 has 17 residues. Losses at the gene ends were 1 base for V and 3 bases for J; bases not matched to a gene: 8. Germline-derived CDR1 and CDR2 are MGHRA and YSYEKL. The CDR3 loop is CASSQASLAGGHYEQYF. The CDR3 region has the DNA TGCGCCAGCAGCCAAGCGAGTCTAGCGGGGGGCCACTACGAGCAGTACTTC.

This clone was seen a handful of times. This chain connects TRBV30 to TRBJ2-7, with 13 bases identical to TRBD2. V dropped 2 bases and J dropped 0; count of bases not matched to a gene: 10. The CDR3 contains 18 residues. The germline V gene has CDR1 GTSNPN and CDR2 SVGIG (reference sequence). The CDR3 sequence is CAWSPLRTSGGFSYEQYF. The CDR3 nucleotides read TGTGCCTGGAGTCCTCTTAGGACTAGCGGGGGTTTCTCCTACGAGCAGTACTTC.

This clone was found many times. The V gene is TRBV6-6, the J gene TRBJ1-2; D is uncertain. V was trimmed by 10 bases and J by 7 bases, leaving 22 bases between them. Germline V lookup: CDR1 MNHNY, CDR2 SVGAGI (reference sequence). The CDR3 covers 14 residues. The CDR3 DNA sequence: TGTGCCACCACCCGACCCCCCAGTTGGGCTGGCTACACCTTC. Translating it yields CATTRPPSWAGYTF.

This clone showed up just a few times. This chain connects TRBV9 to TRBJ2-2; D is undetermined. The CDR3 spans 17 residues. Per germline, CDR1 SGDLS and CDR2 YYNGEE. V was trimmed by 3 bases and J by 0 bases, leaving 15 bases between them. The CDR3 sequence is CASSETSWSPNTGELFF. The DNA for the CDR3 is TGTGCCAGCAGCGAGACCTCTTGGAGTCCGAACACCGGGGAGCTGTTTTTT. Looking up the rest from reference TRBV9 and TRBJ2-2 gives the full variable domain: DSGVTQTPKHLITATGQRVTLRCSPRSGDLSVYWYQQSLDQGLQFLIQYYNGEERAKGNILERFSAQQFPDLHSELNLSSLELGDSALYFCASSETSWSPNTGELFFGEGSRLTVL.

There are a few counts of this clone. The chain carries TRBV30 and TRBJ2-1; 9 bases are a match to TRBD2. The germline gives CDR1 GTSNPN, CDR2 SVGIG (reference sequence). V was pared by 3 bases and J by 5 bases, with 2 bases of the junction left unmatched. CDR3 length: 13 residues. CDR3: CAWSPSGDNEQFF. DNA of the CDR3: TGTGCCTGGAGCCCTAGCGGGGACAATGAGCAGTTCTTC.

The gene calls are TRBV30 and TRBJ2-1, with 7 bases lining up with TRBD2. With 8 bases clipped from V and 0 bases from J, the junction kept 4 bases outside the gene matches. CDR1 is GTSNPN, CDR2 SVGIG, per germline (reference sequence). There are 13 residues in the CDR3. The chain's CDR3 is CARGGGSYNEQFF. The CDR3 DNA follows: TGTGCCCGGGGCGGGGGCTCCTACAATGAGCAGTTCTTC. Variable domain in full (rest from reference TRBV30 and TRBJ2-1): SQTIHQWPATLVQPVGSPLSLECTVEGTSNPNLYWYRQAAGRGLQLLFYSVGIGQISSEVPQNLSASRPQDRQFILSSKKLLLSDSGFYLCARGGGSYNEQFFGPGTRLTVL.

V and J are TRBV18 and TRBJ1-5, with D unresolved. Trimming removed 1 base from V and 5 bases from J, with 6 bases in between. CDR1 and CDR2 from the germline V gene are KGHSH and LQKENI. The CDR3 runs to 13 residues. CDR3 in amino acids: CASSPLRDQPQHF. Here the CDR3 DNA reads TGTGCCAGCTCACCACTGAGGGATCAGCCCCAGCATTTT. The entire variable domain, with the rest obtained from reference TRBV18 and TRBJ1-5, is as follows: NAGVMQNPRHLVRRRGQEARLRCSPMKGHSHVYWYRQLPEEGLKFMVYLQKENIIDESGMPKERFSAEFPKEGPSILRIQQVVRGDSAAYFCASSPLRDQPQHFGDGTRLSIL.

V and J are TRBV4-2 and TRBJ2-2; D might be TRBD1 (6 bases). CDR1 is LGHNA and CDR2 is YNFKEQ in the germline V gene. The CDR3 has 17 amino acids. V was cut by 5 bases and J by 0 bases, with 16 bases left in between. CDR3 loop: CASSTAGGQTNTGELFF. CDR3 coding DNA: TGTGCCAGCAGCACGGCCGGTGGACAGACGAACACCGGGGAGCTGTTTTTT.

Only a few counts were recorded for this clone. The J gene is TRBJ1-2, the V gene TRBV5-4, with a tentative D call TRBD1 (5 bases). The ends were cut back, 4 bases at V and 5 bases at J, with 15 bases in the middle. Germline-derived CDR1 and CDR2 are SGHNT and YYREEE (reference sequence). The CDR3 length is 14 residues. The CDR3 reads CASSRPLGGYGYTF. In DNA form, the CDR3 reads TGTGCCAGCAGCCGTCCTTTGGGGGGGTATGGCTACACCTTC.

This clone has a count of ten or more. The chain is built from TRBV4-2 and TRBJ1-5; D gene ambiguous. Germline CDR1 LGHNA, CDR2 YNFKEQ. The CDR3 length is 15 residues. The ends were cut back, 0 bases at V and 4 bases at J, with 10 bases in the middle. The DNA of the CDR3 is TGTGCCAGCAGCCAAGATGAGGGCAGTAATCAGCCCCAGCATTTT. As protein: CASSQDEGSNQPQHF.

Only a few counts were recorded for this clone. In DNA, the CDR3 is TGTGCCACGGTGGCAGGGACACCCTACAATGAGCAGTTCTTC. This codes for CATVAGTPYNEQFF. The chain is built from TRBV7-2 and TRBJ2-1; possible D gene TRBD1, 6 bases. Per the germline V gene, CDR1 is SGHTA and CDR2 is FQGNSA. The ends were cut back, 10 bases at V and 2 bases at J, with 15 bases in the middle. CDR3 length equals 14 residues.

The chain employs TRBV2 and TRBJ2-6, with 8 positions matching TRBD1. The length of the CDR3 is 15 residues. With 10 bases clipped from V and 4 bases from J, the junction kept 9 bases outside the gene matches. CDR1 and CDR2 (germline): SNHLY, FYNNEI. Written as DNA, the CDR3 is TGTGCCACCGAGAGAGGACAGGGAGGGGCCAACGTCCTGACTTTC. The encoded protein is CATERGQGGANVLTF. The variable domain in full, with the rest retrieved from reference TRBV2 and TRBJ2-6, is EPEVTQTPSHQVTQMGQEVILRCVPISNHLYFYWYRQILGQKVEFLVSFYNNEISEKSEIFDDQFSVERPDGSNFTLKIRSTKLEDSAMYFCATERGQGGANVLTFGAGSRLTVL.

This chain links TRBV6-6 with TRBJ1-5; maybe TRBD1 (6 bases). Looked up from germline, CDR1 is MNHNY and CDR2 is SVGAGI (reference sequence). This CDR3 region has 15 residues. V lost 5 bases and J 1 base, leaving 12 bases between the germline ends. CDR3 region: CASSRNRESNQPQHF. In nucleotides, the CDR3 is TGTGCCAGCAGTAGAAACAGGGAAAGCAATCAGCCCCAGCATTTT.